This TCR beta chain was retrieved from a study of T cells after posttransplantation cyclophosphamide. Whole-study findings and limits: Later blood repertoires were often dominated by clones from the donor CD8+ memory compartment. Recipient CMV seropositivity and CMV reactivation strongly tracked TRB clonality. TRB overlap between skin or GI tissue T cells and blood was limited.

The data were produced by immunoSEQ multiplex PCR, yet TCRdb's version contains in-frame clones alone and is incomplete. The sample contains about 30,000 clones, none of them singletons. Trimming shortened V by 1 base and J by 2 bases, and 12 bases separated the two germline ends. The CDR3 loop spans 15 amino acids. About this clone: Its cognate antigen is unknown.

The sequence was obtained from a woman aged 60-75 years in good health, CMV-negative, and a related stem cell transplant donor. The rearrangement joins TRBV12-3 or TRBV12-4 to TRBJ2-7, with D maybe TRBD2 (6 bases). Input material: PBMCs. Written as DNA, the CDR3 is TGTGCCAGCAGTTTAGGGGCAGGGAGGACCTACGAGCAGTACTTC. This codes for CASSLGAGRTYEQYF.